This T cell receptor (beta chain) appears in the sequencing data of a study of spatial heterogeneity in lung cancer (dated by TCRdb to between 2017 and 2020). About the study as a whole: Samples were obtained from approximately 77 patients with early-stage, untreated non-small cell lung cancer from the lung TRACERx cohort. A portion of the blood samples were taken at disease recurrence, and the median time to first recurrence was about 340 days. More beta-chain than alpha-chain transcripts were consistently detected, likely reflecting higher beta-chain transcript abundance. In the raw uncorrected reads, each unique combination of TCR and UMI appeared more than ten times on average. TCR alpha and beta repertoires were quantitatively compared across multiple tumor regions, matched nontumor lung and blood in non-small cell lung cancer. TCR repertoire features were related to nonsynonymous mutation counts determined by whole-exome sequencing of tumor tissue. At surgery, both alpha and beta chains were TCR-sequenced in some 220 tumor regions, about 64 matched nontumor lung samples and around 50 PBMC samples. General study outcomes and caveats: Ubiquitous expanded tumor TCRs were detected in blood more often at tumor resection than at routine follow-up. Confirming at a functional level the hypothesis that regional TCRs recognize regional mutations was considered to require additional single-cell paired TCR alpha and beta sequencing.

This clonotype registers as medium-sized (0.01 to 0.1%) within its sample. It has no known antigen specificity. It has no much larger one-base neighbor in the sample; base qualities were not kept. In a library made to pick up alpha chains, this beta chain is a stray read with a size that means little. The library was made by 5' RACE. The reads were generated on a NextSeq 500. In the TCR library protocol, a unique molecular identifier was attached to each TCR cDNA molecule so that PCR and sequencing errors could be corrected. Concerning the study's data processing: Decombinator tools were used for TCR identification, UMI-based error correction and CDR3 extraction. Expanded TCRs were defined as those above a frequency of 2 per 1,000, corresponding to the top 1% of the tumor frequency distribution. Renyi diversity was computed with the R vegan package after each repertoire had been subsampled 100 times to 5,000 TCRs. CDR3 similarity networks were built from amino acid triplet string-kernel similarity, with CDR3s being connected when pairwise similarity was above 0.82. Starting from the raw public reads, TCRdb applied fastp trimming at Q25, assembled clones with MiXCR and retained in-frame beta chains. Every CDR3 protein is listed once, alongside the most common genes and DNA of its rows. These V and J calls rely on TCRdb rather than the paper's analysis. Within this sample are 7,500 to 10,000 distinct CDR3 sequences, with approximately 3.9% of them counted one time only. The biggest ten clones account for 15% to 20% of the sample.

Reading the label with the study, this specimen's time point is: blood taken at disease recurrence. Whole RNA extracted from tumor and nontumor lung tissue, or from cryopreserved PBMC samples, was used for TCR sequencing without cell sorting. Only patients with enough RNA available from two or more tumor regions were chosen for TCR sequencing. There are 13 amino acids in the CDR3, from cysteine to phenylalanine inclusive. Of the read, only the CDR3 DNA is kept; its 39 bases are in frame from base 1. The trim is 7 bases for V and 1 base for J, with a gap of 11 bases between the germline ends. Reading the germline V gene gives CDR1 SQVTM and CDR2 ANQGSEA.

This chain joins TRBV29-1 to TRBJ1-3; the D gene is unclear. This material consisted of PBMCs, taken at recurrence. This TCR was sampled from a female donor with early-stage non-small cell lung cancer. The DNA sequence is TGCAGCGCTCTATTACAGTCTGGAAACACCATATATTTT. This encodes CSALLQSGNTIYF.